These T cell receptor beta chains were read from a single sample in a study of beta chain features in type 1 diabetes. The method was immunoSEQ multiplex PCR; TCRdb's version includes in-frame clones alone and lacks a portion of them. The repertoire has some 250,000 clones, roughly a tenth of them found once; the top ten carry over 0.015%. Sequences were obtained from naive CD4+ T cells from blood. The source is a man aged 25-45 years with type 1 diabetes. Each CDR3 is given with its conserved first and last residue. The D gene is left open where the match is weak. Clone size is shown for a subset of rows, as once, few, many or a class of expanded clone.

CATSIEGGTGIRDEQYF	TGTGCCACCAGCATCGAAGGAGGGACAGGTATTCGGGACGAGCAGTACTTC	TRBJ2-7	TRBD1	TRBV15	-
CASSLDLAADTQYF	TGTGCCAGCAGCTTAGATCTAGCGGCAGATACGCAGTATTTT	TRBJ2-3	TRBD2	TRBV7-3	-
CASSSTSPWGTQYF	TGTGCCAGCAGCTCGACTAGCCCTTGGGGGACCCAGTACTTC	TRBJ2-5	TRBD2	TRBV7-6	few
CASRAGGPYEQYF	TGTGCTTCACGGGCGGGAGGACCCTACGAGCAGTACTTC	TRBJ2-7	TRBD2	TRBV10-3	few
CASSLGDRDSDEQYF	TGCGCCAGCAGCTTGGGGGACAGGGACTCAGACGAGCAGTACTTC	TRBJ2-7	TRBD1	TRBV5-1	-
CASSRGGTAGELFF	TGTGCCAGTAGTAGGGGGGGGACTGCCGGGGAGCTGTTTTTT	TRBJ2-2	TRBD2	TRBV19	-
CAWRTGRSYNSPLHF	TGTGCCTGGAGGACAGGGAGGTCCTATAATTCACCCCTCCACTTT	TRBJ1-6	TRBD1	TRBV30	-
CASSSNREGTQYF	TGTGCCAGCAGCTCAAACAGGGAGGGTACGCAGTATTTT	TRBJ2-3	-	TRBV7-8	few
CASSDRRPHYYEQYF	TGTGCCAGCAGTGACCGTAGACCCCACTACTACGAGCAGTACTTC	TRBJ2-7	-	TRBV6-4	-
CASSQSPLNYGYTF	TGTGCCAGCAGCCAGTCTCCCCTCAACTATGGCTACACCTTC	TRBJ1-2	-	TRBV4-2	few